This T cell receptor beta chain was found in a study of early T cells in non-severe SARS-CoV-2 infection (dated by TCRdb to about 2021). Study-level background: Bulk RNA from unsorted whole blood was used for TCR sequencing, so alpha and beta chains could not be paired. Paper-wide results and their limitations: VDJdb matching was skewed toward anti-spike CD8 responses and likely underestimated virus-specific expansions by missing private and CD4 specificities.

Comment on this clonotype: Its antigen remains unidentified. No base-level quality is on record; no much larger clone is a single base apart.

Library construction relied on 5' RACE. The sequencer was a NextSeq 500. Unique molecular identifiers were attached to individual cDNA molecules in the TCR library protocol so that sequencing error and PCR bias could be corrected. Both TCR alpha and beta chains were sequenced, and tight co-correlation was observed between alpha and beta sequence abundances in each sample. The study's processing was this. Decombinator V4 was used to perform V gene, J gene and CDR3 annotation of TCR sequences. Expanded TCRs were defined as changing significantly between any two time points under a Poisson model with p below 0.0001. Abundances of TCRs were expressed as counts per million after normalisation to the total number of TCRs sequenced in each sample. MAIT TCRs were defined by TRAV1-2 paired with TRAJ12, TRAJ20 or TRAJ33, and iNKT TCRs by TRAV10 paired with TRAJ18. A search of VDJdb, accessed on 1 November 2021, was run for TCRs annotated to CMV, EBV and SARS-CoV-2, with TCRs annotated for multiple antigens excluded. Using fastp at Q25 and MiXCR, TCRdb reprocessed the public reads and kept productive beta chains. Rows merge per CDR3 protein into single entries with the most common DNA and genes. These V and J calls are TCRdb output, not the study's own analysis. Within this sample are tens of thousands of distinct CDR3 sequences, with roughly 15% of them counted one time only. 0.45% to 0.75% of the sample is held by the ten biggest clonotypes.

CDR1 KGHDR and CDR2 SFDVKD were looked up in the germline V gene. From the cysteine through the phenylalanine, the CDR3 covers 14 amino acids. Of all the DNA, just the CDR3 is kept, 42 bases in frame from base 1. V and J lose 6 bases and 1 base, and a span of 8 bases separates them. A case-control design nested within a healthcare worker cohort in London, UK, was used, with weekly nasopharyngeal swab PCR tests and blood sampling performed. Between 23 and 31 March 2020, the week of the UK lockdown, healthcare workers were enrolled and then followed up weekly for as long as 16 weeks. Specimen: whole blood. The chain is assembled from TRBV24-1 and TRBJ2-2, with the D gene not clear enough to name. The clonotype originates from an adult who was a healthcare worker with PCR-confirmed SARS-CoV-2 infection or an uninfected control (not recorded which). For the CDR3, the sequence is CATSLEMNTGELFF. The nucleotide sequence reads TGTGCCACCAGTCTGGAGATGAACACCGGGGAGCTGTTTTTT.